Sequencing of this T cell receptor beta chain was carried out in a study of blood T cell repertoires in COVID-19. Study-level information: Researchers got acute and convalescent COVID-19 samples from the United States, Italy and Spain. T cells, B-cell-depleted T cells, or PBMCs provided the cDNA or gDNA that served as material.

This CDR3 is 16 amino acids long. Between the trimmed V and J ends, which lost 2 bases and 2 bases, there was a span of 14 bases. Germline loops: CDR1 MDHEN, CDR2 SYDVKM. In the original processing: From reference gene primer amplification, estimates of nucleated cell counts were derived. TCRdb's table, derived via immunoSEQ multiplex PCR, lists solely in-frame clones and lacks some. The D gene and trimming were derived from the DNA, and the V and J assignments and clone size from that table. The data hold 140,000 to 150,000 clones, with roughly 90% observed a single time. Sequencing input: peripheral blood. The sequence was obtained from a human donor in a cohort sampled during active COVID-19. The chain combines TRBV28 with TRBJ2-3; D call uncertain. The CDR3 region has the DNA TGTGCCAGCAGTTTAGGTGTGCAGGCATCCACAGATACGCAGTATTTT. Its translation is CASSLGVQASTDTQYF. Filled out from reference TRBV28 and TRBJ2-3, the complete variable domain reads DVKVTQSSRYLVKRTGEKVFLECVQDMDHENMFWYRQDPGLGLRLIYFSYDVKMKEKGDIPEGYSVSREKKERFSLILESASTNQTSMYLCASSLGVQASTDTQYFGPGTRLTVL.